This TCR beta chain was identified during a study of OX40 agonist ivuxolimab in advanced cancers. Background on the whole study: Ivuxolimab was a fully human IgG2 agonistic monoclonal antibody targeting the costimulatory receptor OX40 (CD134). Partial responses occurred in three dose-escalation patients, of whom one had hepatocellular carcinoma and two had cutaneous melanoma. Patients were allowed to have had prior anti-PD-1, anti-PD-L1 or anti-CTLA-4 therapy, and roughly two fifths of the dose-escalation patients had been treated with checkpoint inhibitors. Intravenous ivuxolimab was administered to patients every 2 weeks at six dose levels: 0.01, 0.1, 0.3, 1.5, 3 and 10 mg/kg. The paper describes the monotherapy dose-escalation part (N of about 52 patients) of the phase I trial of ivuxolimab. The purpose of peripheral TCRbeta sequencing was to test whether ivuxolimab changed TCR sequence diversity and led to clonal T-cell expansion. Of the approximately 54 patients in dose escalation, around 19 had hepatocellular carcinoma, approximately 15 had melanoma, 9 had renal cell carcinoma and 9 had head and neck cancer. A male proportion of 82.7% and a mean age of around 60 years, ranging from roughly 23 to 79, were recorded for the dose-escalation cohort. General study outcomes and caveats: Low levels of normalized T-cell clonal expansion were also seen in some patients who did not respond. After ivuxolimab, CD8+ T cells had more expanded clones than CD4+ T cells on average. In partial responders in the 0.1-3.0 mg/kg groups, normalized peripheral clonal expansion was found to be among the lowest, especially among CD8+ T cells. The antigen specificity of the clonally expanded peripheral T cells was not determined. At doses from 0.1 to 3.0 mg/kg, clonal expansion was seen in both CD4+ and CD8+ blood T cells between baseline and week 6.

Patients with autoimmune disease history or receiving systemic immunosuppression were excluded from the trial. Peripheral blood for TCR sequencing was collected from all dose cohorts at baseline, on cycle 4 day 1, and on cycle 7 day 1. Samples came from an open-label, multicenter, first-in-human phase I dose-escalation trial of ivuxolimab. The trial enrolled adults with locally advanced or metastatic head and neck squamous cell, hepatocellular, melanoma or renal cell carcinoma. Before TCR sequencing, CD4+ T cells and CD8+ T cells from peripheral blood were sorted into separate populations. As for this clone: The antigen it recognizes is unknown. Per-nucleotide qualities are absent, and no much larger clonotype sits a single base away.

Sequences GTSNPN (CDR1) and SVGIG (CDR2) are obtained from the germline V gene (reference sequence). Inclusive of the bounding cysteine and phenylalanine, the CDR3 is 13 residues long. Here the CDR3 DNA is all that survives: 39 bases in frame from base 1. Germline trimming amounts to 3 bases on V and 5 bases on J, with 5 as the count of junction bases outside the gene matches. Genomic DNA was extracted from sorted cells for sequencing of the TCRbeta CDR3 region. The immunoSEQ Assay was used for sequencing of TCRbeta CDR3 regions. TCRdb holds this immuneACCESS table with in-frame rearrangements only. Some clones are missing; in checked studies, unresolved V genes explain under half, and the rest has no known cause. The sample table contains tens of thousands of clones; only one count was recorded for about 91% of them. Of the sample, under 3% falls within the top ten clones.

This receptor was identified in an adult with an advanced solid tumor such as melanoma, head and neck, liver or kidney cancer. The receptor chain draws on TRBV30 and TRBJ1-1, and 8 junctional nucleotides match TRBD1. This specimen consisted of CD4+ or CD8+ T cells sorted from blood, obtained in a trial of the OX40 agonist ivuxolimab. The CDR3 corresponds to CAWSQGARTEAFF. The DNA reads as follows: TGTGCCTGGAGCCAGGGGGCGCGTACTGAAGCTTTCTTT.